This paragraph covers one T cell receptor (beta chain) sequence. Its antigen is still unknown. These data come from a study of cytomegalovirus exposure and HLA in healthy donors. Study results and limitations: Accurate predictions that matched the HLA-A and HLA-B alleles of most subjects were reportedly made from TCR beta sequences. The authors confirmed in vitro that a few CMV-associated chains were specific for CMV antigens. CMV serostatus was the only immune exposure information that was available.

This cohort consisted of healthy bone marrow donors. Primers for the PCR totalled 60 Vbeta and 13 Jbeta. Clones were read by immunoSEQ multiplex PCR, and TCRdb kept only the in-frame ones, dropping some. The table lists some 130,000 clones, over 80% of them singletons. The V end was cut by 2 bases, the J end by 0 bases, with 17 bases between. CDR3 length: 17 amino acids. Per germline, CDR1 SGHNT and CDR2 YENEEA. The sequence came from a boy younger than 18 in good health and CMV-seronegative. J is TRBJ2-7 and V is TRBV11-3, with D perhaps TRBD2 (5 bases). Sequencing was carried out using PBMCs. The CDR3 here is CASSLFRLATDSYEQYF. The CDR3 DNA reads as TGTGCCAGCAGCTTATTTCGCCTAGCAACCGACTCCTACGAGCAGTACTTC.